What follows are 28 T cell receptor beta chains derived from one specimen sequenced in a study of blood T cell repertoires in COVID-19. Profiled with immunoSEQ multiplex PCR; TCRdb holds only in-frame clones, not every one. The sample includes approximately 250,000 clones, nearly 85% of them seen just once. What was sequenced was peripheral blood. All receptors derive from a human donor in a cohort sampled during active COVID-19.

This rearrangement joins TRBV5-6 to TRBJ2-3; 15 positions match TRBD2. With 4 bases clipped from V and 6 bases from J, the junction kept 6 bases outside the gene matches. The germline CDR1 and CDR2 sequences are SGHDT and YYEEEE. This CDR3 region has 16 residues. In nucleotides, the CDR3 is TGTGCCAGCAGCAAGGGACTAGCGGGAGGTGGGGATACGCAGTATTTT. Translating it yields CASSKGLAGGGDTQYF.

The V call is TRBV2, the J call TRBJ1-5; D ambiguous. V lost 3 bases and J lost 3, with 9 bases in between. From germline, CDR1 is SNHLY and CDR2 FYNNEI. CDR3 length: 14 amino acids. In DNA, the CDR3 is TGTGCCAGCAGTGAGTGGCAGGTCAATCAGCCCCAGCATTTT. Translating it yields CASSEWQVNQPQHF.

A few counts support this clone. This CDR3 is CASKSIAGTLSYNEQFF. The CDR3 DNA reads as TGCGCCAGCAAATCCATCGCCGGGACACTTTCCTACAATGAGCAGTTCTTC. V and J are TRBV5-1 and TRBJ2-1, with D possibly TRBD1 on 6 matching bases. Trimming shortened V by 6 bases and J by 1 base, and 20 bases separated the two germline ends. CDR3 size: 17 residues. Germline-derived CDR1 and CDR2 are SGHRS and YFSETQ.

The chain is built from TRBV12-3 or TRBV12-4 and TRBJ1-6; 9 bases match TRBD1. CDR3 size: 13 residues. The J segment lost 8 bases and the V segment lost 6 bases, leaving 2 bases of the junction unmatched. The CDR3 loop is CASSRQGDSPLHF. DNA for the CDR3: TGTGCCAGCAGCCGACAGGGGGATTCACCCCTCCACTTT.

This chain connects TRBV3-1 (or the pseudogene TRBV3-2) to TRBJ1-3; D unresolved. The germline gives CDR1 LGHDT, CDR2 YNNKEL (reference sequence). The CDR3 is 14 amino acids. V was trimmed by 4 bases and J by 3 bases, leaving 10 bases between them. The CDR3 protein is CASSPVSSGNTIYF. CDR3 sequence (DNA): TGTGCCAGCAGCCCCGTAAGTAGTGGAAACACCATATATTTT.

This chain joins TRBV5-1 and TRBJ2-3; D is unresolved. Per the germline V gene, CDR1 is SGHRS and CDR2 is YFSETQ. Trimming shortened V by 0 bases and J by 6 bases, and 17 bases separated the two germline ends. There are 16 residues in the CDR3. CDR3: CASSLDGNTPRDTQYF. Written as DNA, the CDR3 is TGCGCCAGCAGCTTGGATGGTAACACCCCGAGGGATACGCAGTATTTT.

The sample holds a few counts of this clone. The V call is TRBV5-1, the J call TRBJ2-2; TRBD2 matches at 7 bases. This CDR3 spans 15 amino acids. J gave up 3 bases and V 3 bases, and 5 bases lay outside the gene matches. CDR1 is SGHRS, CDR2 YFSETQ, per germline. This chain's CDR3 is CASSSGGRDTGELFF. In DNA form, the CDR3 reads TGCGCCAGCAGCTCTGGAGGGAGGGACACCGGGGAGCTGTTTTTT.

The rearrangement links TRBV6-5 to TRBJ2-5; possible D gene TRBD2, 6 bases. The V gene lost 5 bases and the J gene lost 4 bases, with 17 bases spanning the gap. This CDR3 spans 15 amino acids. Per the germline V gene, CDR1 is MNHEY and CDR2 is SVGAGI. The CDR3: CASSTREGRGETQYF. In DNA form, the CDR3 reads TGTGCCAGCAGTACCCGGGAAGGGCGGGGAGAGACCCAGTACTTC.

The chain links TRBV7-9 to TRBJ2-3; 8 bases are shared with TRBD1. The CDR3 loop spans 14 amino acids. From germline, CDR1 is SEHNR and CDR2 FQNEAQ (reference sequence). V shed 5 bases and J 2 bases; nucleotides not matched to a gene: 3. The CDR3 DNA is TGTGCCAGCAGCCAGGACAGGGCCACAGATACGCAGTATTTT. This gives the protein CASSQDRATDTQYF.

Note on this clone: Mismatch with germline at one junction end may stem from a read error. CDR3: CASSIYSAGGGGQDPHF. The DNA for the CDR3 is TGTGCCAGTAGTATTTATTCGGCCGGGGGGGGCGGACAGGATCCGCACTTT. The chain combines TRBV19 with TRBJ1-1, with TRBD1 identical over 7 bases. The CDR3 sequence is 17 residues long. The germline CDR1 and CDR2 sequences are LNHDA and SQIVND (reference sequence).

This clone was recorded only once. The rearrangement uses TRBV24-1 and TRBJ2-5; 7 bases line up with TRBD1. V gave up 5 bases and J gave up 3 bases; unmatched junction bases: 8. Per the germline V gene, CDR1 is KGHDR and CDR2 is SFDVKD. The CDR3 sequence is 15 residues long. The DNA of the CDR3 is TGTGCCACCAGTGGGACAGGAGCTGAAGAAGAGACCCAGTACTTC. Its protein is CATSGTGAEEETQYF.

The V gene is TRBV11-3, the J gene TRBJ1-3; D gene ambiguous. V lost 0 bases and J 4 bases, leaving 4 bases between the germline ends. The CDR3 runs to 13 residues. Germline assignment: CDR1 SGHNT and CDR2 YENEEA. The CDR3 nucleotides are TGTGCCAGCAGCTTAGAAGCGGGAAACACCATATATTTT. Amino acid sequence: CASSLEAGNTIYF.

The chain carries TRBV18 and TRBJ1-2, with TRBD1 matching over 9 bases. V was pared by 6 bases and J by 6 bases, with 5 bases of the junction left unmatched. The CDR3 runs to 13 residues. Per the germline V gene, CDR1 is KGHSH and CDR2 is LQKENI. The CDR3 DNA sequence: TGTGCCAGCTCGAAACAGGGGGCTGATGGCTACACCTTC. Residues: CASSKQGADGYTF.

The genes are TRBV6-5 and TRBJ1-1, with a possible D match to TRBD1 (5 bases). This CDR3 is 13 amino acids long. Germline V lookup: CDR1 MNHEY, CDR2 SVGAGI. The V and J ends lost 6 bases and 2 bases respectively, with 10 bases between them. In nucleotides, the CDR3 is TGTGCCAGCAGGCCAGGGCCCAACACTGAAGCTTTCTTT. This translates into CASRPGPNTEAFF.

This clone was seen just once. The chain has TRBV5-1 and TRBJ2-1; 9 nucleotides match TRBD1. The germline gives CDR1 SGHRS, CDR2 YFSETQ. This CDR3 has 15 residues. V dropped 4 bases and J dropped 9; count of bases not matched to a gene: 11. CDR3 sequence reads: CASSPGGQGTGEQFF. DNA for the CDR3: TGCGCCAGCAGCCCTGGGGGACAGGGAACCGGTGAGCAGTTCTTC. The entire variable domain, with the rest obtained from reference TRBV5-1 and TRBJ2-1, is as follows: KAGVTQTPRYLIKTRGQQVTLSCSPISGHRSVSWYQQTPGQGLQFLFEYFSETQRNKGNFPGRFSGRQFSNSRSEMNVSTLELGDSALYLCASSPGGQGTGEQFFGPGTRLTVL.

The chain has TRBV4-1 and TRBJ2-3, with a weak D call TRBD2 (6 bases). Between the trimmed V and J ends, which lost 0 bases and 4 bases, there was a span of 17 bases. CDR3 length: 17 residues. Germline CDR1 and CDR2: MGHRA and YSYEKL. The chain's CDR3 is CASSQDPSSRRADTQYF. The DNA of the CDR3 is TGCGCCAGCAGCCAAGATCCCTCATCCCGGAGGGCAGATACGCAGTATTTT.

The chain combines TRBV5-1 with TRBJ2-7; 9 bases agree with TRBD1. CDR1 is SGHRS and CDR2 is YFSETQ in the germline V gene. The CDR3 is 17 residues long. The V and J ends lost 1 base and 4 bases, in that order; junction bases with no gene match: 12. CDR3 nucleotides: TGCGCCAGCAGCTTGAGTCCGCAGACAGGGGGGCTTTACGAGCAGTACTTC. Protein: CASSLSPQTGGLYEQYF.

This clone was seen once. The chain employs TRBV19 and TRBJ2-3; no clear D. The V gene's germline CDR1 is LNHDA and CDR2 SQIVND (reference sequence). V gave up 5 bases and J gave up 2 bases, with 8 bases separating them. The CDR3 runs to 13 residues. CDR3 region: CASSPGHTDTQYF. The CDR3 DNA reads as TGTGCCAGTAGTCCAGGCCACACAGATACGCAGTATTTT.

This chain links TRBV6-5 with TRBJ1-1; D not certain. Germline V gene sequence: CDR1 MNHEY, CDR2 SVGAGI. Trimming left V 5 bases short and J 8 bases short, with 18 bases between. CDR3 length: 14 residues. CDR3 loop: CASSPRREAQEAFF. As DNA, the CDR3 is TGTGCCAGCAGTCCCCGGAGAGAGGCCCAGGAAGCTTTCTTT.

The gene calls are TRBV6-1 and TRBJ2-3, with TRBD2 matching over 12 bases. This CDR3 spans 19 amino acids. V lost 4 bases, J lost 2 bases, and 13 bases stayed unmatched. The germline gives CDR1 MNHNS, CDR2 SASEGT. The CDR3 loop is CASSAQKDGLAGITDTQYF. The CDR3 DNA reads as TGTGCCAGCAGTGCTCAAAAAGACGGACTAGCGGGGATCACAGATACGCAGTATTTT.

The CDR3 region is CASSLPTGGLNQPQHF. The DNA for the CDR3 is TGTGCCAGCTCACTCCCGACAGGGGGCCTAAATCAGCCCCAGCATTTT. The J gene is TRBJ1-5, the V gene TRBV18; TRBD1 matches 10 bases. The CDR3 is 16 amino acids. Germline values: CDR1 KGHSH, CDR2 LQKENI. Trimming at V came to 4 bases and at J to 4 bases, leaving 7 bases not matched to a gene.

J is TRBJ2-7 and V is TRBV18; D remains unclear. This CDR3 has 12 amino acids. Germline V gene data show CDR1 as KGHSH and CDR2 as LQKENI. Between the trimmed V and J ends, which lost 3 bases and 6 bases, there was a span of 9 bases. The CDR3 reads CASSPPGGEQYF. CDR3 sequence (DNA): TGTGCCAGCTCACCCCCGGGTGGCGAGCAGTACTTC. Combining the CDR3 with reference TRBV18 and TRBJ2-7 gives the whole variable domain NAGVMQNPRHLVRRRGQEARLRCSPMKGHSHVYWYRQLPEEGLKFMVYLQKENIIDESGMPKERFSAEFPKEGPSILRIQQVVRGDSAAYFCASSPPGGEQYFGPGTRLTVT.

The V call is TRBV30, the J call TRBJ1-6; possible D gene TRBD1, 5 bases. V was clipped by 3 bases and J by 7 bases, with 13 bases between them. The CDR3 runs 14 residues. The germline CDR1 and CDR2 sequences are GTSNPN and SVGIG (reference sequence). The CDR3 protein is CAWRIGQRNSPLHF. The CDR3 bases are TGTGCCTGGAGAATAGGACAAAGAAATTCACCCCTCCACTTT.

The chain joins TRBV7-2 to TRBJ2-3; D might be TRBD1 (5 bases). The germline V gene encodes CDR1 SGHTA and CDR2 FQGNSA. With 0 bases removed from V and 2 bases from J, the gap between germline ends came to 9 bases. This CDR3 is built from 15 residues. CDR3 amino acids: CASSLAGRSTDTQYF. The CDR3 DNA follows: TGTGCCAGCAGCTTAGCGGGGCGGTCCACAGATACGCAGTATTTT. The full variable domain, completed using reference TRBV7-2 and TRBJ2-3, is GAGVSQSPSNKVTEKGKDVELRCDPISGHTALYWYRQSLGQGLEFLIYFQGNSAPDKSGLPSDRFSAERTGGSVSTLTIQRTQQEDSAVYLCASSLAGRSTDTQYFGPGTRLTVL.

The J gene is TRBJ1-4, the V gene TRBV7-2; the match to TRBD1 covers 7 bases. CDR3 size: 14 residues. Germline V CDR1 and CDR2: SGHTA, FQGNSA. V lost 4 bases and J lost 3; bases outside the gene matches: 2. The CDR3 loop reads CASSYRGPNEKLFF. The CDR3 nucleotides are TGTGCCAGCAGCTACAGGGGCCCTAATGAAAAACTGTTTTTT.

This clone has just one count. The chain couples TRBV7-8 to TRBJ2-7, with 8 positions matching TRBD1. CDR1 SGHVS and CDR2 FQNEAQ come from the germline V gene. The trim removed 2 bases at V and 5 bases at J, leaving 8 bases unmatched. The CDR3 has 15 amino acids. The CDR3 nucleotides read TGTGCCAGCAGCTTAATGGGGACAGGAAGGCACGAGCAGTACTTC. Its protein is CASSLMGTGRHEQYF.

This rearrangement joins TRBV7-3 to TRBJ1-4; TRBD1 matches at 9 bases. Germline V CDR1 and CDR2: SGHTA, FQGTGA. The CDR3 is 15 amino acids. Trimming cost V 4 bases and J 7 bases; bases outside gene matches: 7. The CDR3 region is CASSSTGGVGEKLFF. In nucleotides, the CDR3 is TGTGCCAGCAGCTCAACAGGGGGCGTAGGTGAAAAACTGTTTTTT.

The chain joins TRBV5-1 to TRBJ1-1; 8 nucleotides line up with TRBD1. Unmatched junction bases numbered 17, after V lost 5 bases and J lost 5 bases. Germline V lookup: CDR1 SGHRS, CDR2 YFSETQ. CDR3 length: 17 residues. CDR3 in amino acids: CASSSPSYYRGTTEAFF. Written as DNA, the CDR3 is TGCGCCAGCAGTTCTCCGTCGTATTACAGGGGGACGACTGAAGCTTTCTTT.